Listed below are T cell receptor beta chains from one sample, sequenced in a study of cytomegalovirus exposure and HLA in healthy donors. Some clones are missing from TCRdb's copy, which holds only in-frame ones; the method was immunoSEQ multiplex PCR. The data show about 73,000 clones, around 75% seen once. Sequences were obtained from PBMCs. Receptor source: a man between 70 and 80 years old in good health and CMV-seronegative. CDR3s include the opening cysteine and the closing phenylalanine or tryptophan. D genes are given only for firm matches. Size values are once, few and many counts, or a class for expanded clones, and some rows have none.

-	TRBV5-1	-	TRBJ2-3	CASTPALAGSTDTQYF	TGCGCCAGCACACCTGCTCTTGCCGGGAGCACAGATACGCAGTATTTT
-	TRBV28	-	TRBJ1-3	CASSFVRQSGNTIYF	TGTGCCAGCAGTTTCGTCCGACAGTCCGGAAACACCATATATTTT
-	TRBV7-2	-	TRBJ2-5	CASSPLGLVGQETQYF	TGTGCCAGCAGCCCACTGGGACTGGTTGGCCAAGAGACCCAGTACTTC
-	TRBV2	-	TRBJ2-7	CASSISGEQYF	TGTGCCAGCAGTATATCGGGCGAGCAGTACTTC
TRBD1	TRBV10-2	-	TRBJ2-3	CASSEPGQGADTQYF	TGCGCCAGCAGTGAACCGGGACAGGGAGCAGATACGCAGTATTTT
TRBD1	TRBV2	few	TRBJ1-6	CASGRTGGATAPLHF	TGTGCCAGCGGGAGGACAGGGGGCGCGACGGCACCCCTCCACTTT
TRBD1	TRBV6-1	-	TRBJ1-4	CASRLGQGKEKLFF	TGTGCCAGCAGGCTGGGACAGGGAAAAGAAAAACTGTTTTTT
TRBD1	TRBV5-1	-	TRBJ1-5	CASSPTGDSNQPQHF	TGCGCCAGCAGCCCCACAGGGGATAGCAATCAGCCCCAGCATTTT
-	TRBV6-5	few	TRBJ1-1	CASSPLQTPTEAFF	TGTGCCAGCAGTCCGCTACAGACCCCCACTGAAGCTTTCTTT
-	TRBV5-1	-	TRBJ1-1	CASSLVTGNTEAFF	TGCGCCAGCAGCTTGGTGACGGGGAACACTGAAGCTTTCTTT
-	TRBV11-2	once	TRBJ1-2	CASSLARTDYGYTF	TGTGCCAGCAGCTTAGCGCGGACAGACTATGGCTACACCTTC
TRBD1	TRBV27	once	TRBJ2-5	CASSRDRQETQYF	TGTGCCAGCAGTCGGGACAGACAAGAGACCCAGTACTTC
-	TRBV10-2	-	TRBJ2-5	CASKDRLIQETQYF	TGCGCCAGCAAGGACAGACTAATTCAAGAGACCCAGTACTTC
TRBD1	TRBV6-1	-	TRBJ1-1	CASSIQGDTEAFF	TGTGCCAGCAGCATACAGGGGGACACTGAAGCTTTCTTT
TRBD2	TRBV27	-	TRBJ2-7	CASTGLAGSYEQYF	TGTGCCAGCACCGGACTAGCGGGAAGCTACGAGCAGTACTTC
TRBD1	TRBV29-1	-	TRBJ1-1	CSVWDRGGTEAFF	TGCAGCGTTTGGGACAGGGGAGGCACTGAAGCTTTCTTT
TRBD1	TRBV5-1	-	TRBJ2-1	CASAVQGANNEQFF	TGCGCCAGCGCGGTACAGGGGGCTAACAATGAGCAGTTCTTC
-	TRBV18	-	TRBJ1-6	CASSAGESSPLHF	TGTGCCAGCTCAGCAGGGGAGAGTTCACCCCTCCACTTT
-	TRBV4-3	-	TRBJ1-1	CASSQGGPTGRNTEAFF	TGCGCCAGCAGCCAAGGGGGCCCTACAGGTCGGAACACTGAAGCTTTCTTT
-	TRBV16	-	TRBJ1-1	CASSFRGRDTEAFF	TGTGCCAGCAGCTTTCGGGGGAGGGACACTGAAGCTTTCTTT
-	TRBV4-1	-	TRBJ2-1	CASSRSPGNEQFF	TGCGCCAGCAGCCGCTCTCCGGGAAATGAGCAGTTCTTC
-	TRBV30	-	TRBJ2-3	CAWTRGRGADTQYF	TGTGCCTGGACTAGGGGGCGCGGGGCAGATACGCAGTATTTT